The 29 T cell receptor beta chains presented below share a single source sample, sequenced in a study of vaccination and CD4 T cells after COVID-19. These receptors' targets are unknown. Treatment indicated: approximately nine-day PBMC culture with coronavirus spike peptide pools or control peptides (ViraFEST assay). Cultured CD4+ T cell DNA was sequenced using the Oncomine TCR Beta short-read assay. MiXCR, run by TCRdb on the PCR reads, gives a single entry per CDR3 protein. Counted here are roughly 12,000 distinct CDR3 sequences, roughly 55% occurring once; the ten biggest clones make up roughly 9.6%. Sequencing was carried out using CD4+ T cells from blood, cultured in vitro. These receptors were taken from a human donor who had recovered from COVID-19.

The chain joins TRBV20-1 to TRBJ2-7, with 7 bases that match TRBD1. The V gene end was trimmed by 6 bases and the J gene end by 2 bases; junction bases not matched to a gene: 7. The CDR3 loop spans 13 amino acids. Per the germline V gene, CDR1 is DFQATT and CDR2 is SNEGSKA (reference sequence). CDR3 in amino acids: CSAEGAATYEQYF. The CDR3 DNA sequence: TGCAGTGCCGAGGGGGCAGCCACCTACGAGCAGTACTTC.

This clonotype was seen a few times. The chain is built from TRBV12-3 or TRBV12-4 and TRBJ1-5; the D is unclear. The CDR3 sequence is 14 residues long. V was clipped by 4 bases and J by 4 bases, with 11 bases between them. In DNA, the CDR3 is TGTGCCAGCAGTTCCGGTCGTGTAAATCAGCCCCAGCATTTT. The encoded protein is CASSSGRVNQPQHF.

The chain recombines TRBV29-1 with TRBJ2-1, with D perhaps matching TRBD1 or TRBD2 (5 bases each). The CDR3 loop spans 16 amino acids. Trimming took 2 bases from V and 3 from J, leaving 17 bases between them. Germline V CDR1 and CDR2: SQVTM, ANQGSEA. The CDR3 nucleotides read TGCAGCGTTGAATCGGGGCGGGCGCAATTCTACAATGAGCAGTTCTTC. This gives the protein CSVESGRAQFYNEQFF.

The chain employs TRBV7-9 and TRBJ2-5; a possible D gene is TRBD2 (6 bases). CDR1 and CDR2 (germline): SEHNR, FQNEAQ (reference sequence). The CDR3 covers 17 residues. The V end lost 2 bases, the J end lost 1 base, and 17 bases lay between the germline ends. CDR3 region: CASSLPLDAGPQETQYF. The CDR3 nucleotides read TGTGCCAGCAGCTTACCCCTCGACGCGGGGCCCCAAGAGACCCAGTACTTC.

This clonotype was detected only a few times. The chain recombines TRBV2 with TRBJ1-2; D perhaps matches TRBD1 (5 bases). The V gene's germline CDR1 is SNHLY and CDR2 FYNNEI. The CDR3 loop spans 13 amino acids. The ends were cut back, 7 bases at V and 0 bases at J, with 9 bases in the middle. The chain's CDR3 is CASTGAANYGYTF. CDR3 nucleotide sequence: TGTGCCAGCACCGGGGCAGCTAACTATGGCTACACCTTC.

This clonotype showed up just a few times. The chain joins TRBV6-5 to TRBJ1-5; 10 bases align to TRBD1. Germline CDR1 reads MNHEY; CDR2 reads SVGAGI. V was pared by 4 bases and J by 1 base, with 4 bases of the junction left unmatched. CDR3 length: 16 amino acids. CDR3 amino acids: CASSWTGGWSNQPQHF. In DNA, the CDR3 is TGTGCCAGCAGTTGGACAGGGGGATGGAGCAATCAGCCCCAGCATTTT.

V is TRBV6-1 and J is TRBJ2-7; 8 bases are a match to TRBD1. CDR3 size: 14 residues. V was clipped by 4 bases and J by 5 bases; unmatched bases: 7. Germline V gives CDR1 MNHNS, CDR2 SASEGT. In DNA form, the CDR3 reads TGTGCCAGCAGTGCCGCAGGGGGCCAGAACGAGCAGTACTTC. Translating gives CASSAAGGQNEQYF.

This chain connects TRBV20-1 to TRBJ1-1; perhaps TRBD1 as D (5 bases). Germline values: CDR1 DFQATT, CDR2 SNEGSKA (reference sequence). The CDR3 is made up of 14 amino acids. V lost 0 bases and J lost 3, with 11 bases in between. The CDR3 region has the DNA TGCAGTGCTAGAGATACCCAGGGTCACACTGAAGCTTTCTTT. Its protein is CSARDTQGHTEAFF.

V and J are TRBV6-2 or TRBV6-3 and TRBJ2-2; D might be TRBD1 (6 bases). Germline CDR1 and CDR2: MNHEY and SVGEGT. This CDR3 is 14 amino acids long. Trimming cost V 4 bases and J 4 bases, with 10 bases left between them. CDR3 in DNA: TGTGCCAGCAGTTTTACAGGGAGCACCGGGGAGCTGTTTTTT. The encoded protein is CASSFTGSTGELFF.

The chain joins TRBV10-3 to TRBJ2-7, with 9 nucleotides matching TRBD1. The CDR3 totals 16 residues. In germline, CDR1 is ENHRY, CDR2 SYGVKD. V was pared by 3 bases and J by 2 bases, with 8 bases of the junction left unmatched. CDR3 region: CAISDTPGTGTYEQYF. CDR3 bases: TGTGCCATCAGTGACACCCCCGGGACAGGGACCTACGAGCAGTACTTC.

Only one count was recorded for this clonotype. The chain has TRBV2 and TRBJ2-3; 8 bases match TRBD2. Germline V CDR1 and CDR2: SNHLY, FYNNEI. The junction had 11 bases not matched to a gene; V was cut back by 9 bases and J by 3 bases. This CDR3 is 15 amino acids long. The CDR3 nucleotides read TGTGCCAGGCGGGGGACGGGAGGGCCTACAGATACGCAGTATTTT. It yields the protein CARRGTGGPTDTQYF.

The chain links TRBV7-2 to TRBJ2-1, with D uncertain. The V and J ends lost 1 base and 2 bases respectively, with 3 bases between them. In germline, CDR1 is SGHTA, CDR2 FQGNSA. This CDR3 comprises 13 residues. The CDR3 nucleotides read TGTGCCAGCAGCTTAGGGGCCTACAATGAGCAGTTCTTC. Amino acids: CASSLGAYNEQFF.

This chain connects TRBV21-1 to TRBJ2-7; the D segment call TRBD1 is taken from the table without a DNA check. TRBV21-1 is termed a pseudogene. The CDR3 runs 11 residues. The CDR3 reads CANSKQGEQYF. Here the CDR3 DNA reads TGTGCCAACAGCAAACAGGGCGAGCAGTACTTC.

This clonotype has more than one count but fewer than ten. This chain connects TRBV2 to TRBJ2-3; D gene ambiguous. Trimming took off 7 bases at V and 2 bases at J, with 10 bases between the two ends. The CDR3 sequence is 13 residues long. CDR1 is SNHLY and CDR2 is FYNNEI in the germline V gene. This CDR3 is CASNPPFTDTQYF. In DNA form, the CDR3 reads TGTGCCAGCAACCCTCCCTTCACAGATACGCAGTATTTT.

This clonotype occurred a few times. The chain has TRBV20-1 and TRBJ1-1, with D possibly being TRBD1 (6 bases). V was cut by 2 bases and J by 4 bases, with 11 bases left in between. The CDR3 consists of 13 residues. CDR1 is DFQATT, CDR2 SNEGSKA, per germline (reference sequence). In nucleotides, the CDR3 is TGCAGTGCTAGAAACAGGGCGGGCACTGAAGCTTTCTTT. This sequence encodes CSARNRAGTEAFF.

CDR3 amino acids: CASSPTRGRANQPQHF. The CDR3 coding sequence is TGTGCCAGTAGCCCAACCAGGGGGCGAGCAAATCAGCCCCAGCATTTT. This chain links TRBV19 with TRBJ1-5, with 8 nucleotides matching TRBD1. J gave up 4 bases and V 6 bases, and 11 bases lay outside the gene matches. The length of the CDR3 is 16 residues. CDR1 and CDR2 from the germline V gene are LNHDA and SQIVND (reference sequence).

The table lists this clonotype with a few counts. The CDR3 reads CASSLVGDTQYF. In DNA, the CDR3 is TGTGCCAGCAGCTTAGTTGGGGATACGCAGTATTTT. The chain joins TRBV7-9 to TRBJ2-3, with no clear D. The CDR3 has 12 amino acids. Germline values: CDR1 SEHNR, CDR2 FQNEAQ (reference sequence). V lost 1 base to trimming and J lost 6 bases, with 5 bases between them.

The V call is TRBV20-1, the J call TRBJ2-7; 8 bases fit TRBD2. The CDR3 totals 15 residues. V shed 3 bases and J 3 bases; nucleotides not matched to a gene: 10. Germline loops: CDR1 DFQATT, CDR2 SNEGSKA (reference sequence). CDR3 region: CSASVGSGMSYEQYF. CDR3 sequence (DNA): TGCAGTGCTAGTGTTGGTAGCGGGATGAGCTACGAGCAGTACTTC.

The table lists this clonotype with a few counts. The chain uses TRBV20-1 and TRBJ2-5; 7 bases are a match to TRBD1. Trimming removed 5 bases from V and 2 bases from J; junction bases left unmatched: 14. Germline assignment: CDR1 DFQATT and CDR2 SNEGSKA (reference sequence). The CDR3 has 16 residues. This CDR3 is CSASLGQVAQQETQYF. Here the CDR3 DNA reads TGCAGTGCTTCACTCGGACAGGTTGCCCAGCAAGAGACCCAGTACTTC.

Here the CDR3 reads CASSSGLAGANEQFF. For the CDR3, the DNA is TGTGCCAGCAGCTCAGGACTAGCGGGAGCGAATGAGCAGTTCTTC. The chain couples TRBV7-3 to TRBJ2-1; 13 nucleotides align to TRBD2. V lost 4 bases, J lost 7 bases, and 4 bases stayed unmatched. The length of the CDR3 is 15 residues. Germline loops: CDR1 SGHTA, CDR2 FQGTGA.

Within the sample, this clonotype is medium-sized. This sequence joins TRBV7-2 and TRBJ2-3, with D uncertain. Looked up from germline, CDR1 is SGHTA and CDR2 is FQGNSA. Trimming stripped 2 bases from V and 3 bases from J, with 0 bases between. This CDR3 is 11 amino acids long. CDR3 in amino acids: CASSLTDTQYF. The CDR3 DNA reads as TGTGCCAGCAGCTTAACAGATACGCAGTATTTT.

The chain links TRBV6-5 to TRBJ1-3; no firm D call. The CDR3 covers 14 residues. In germline, CDR1 is MNHEY, CDR2 SVGAGI. Trimming cost V 0 bases and J 0 bases, with 3 bases left between them. CDR3 region: CASSYSNSGNTIYF. CDR3 bases: TGTGCCAGCAGTTACTCTAACTCTGGAAACACCATATATTTT.

V usage is TRBV9 and J usage is TRBJ2-7; no firm D call. Trimming removed 2 bases at V and 5 bases at J, with 14 bases between. CDR3 length equals 14 residues. In germline, CDR1 is SGDLS, CDR2 YYNGEE. CDR3 DNA sequence: TGTGCCAGCAGCGTCGTCCCGTCGCCCCACGAGCAGTACTTC. It specifies CASSVVPSPHEQYF.

V is TRBV6-2 or TRBV6-3 and J is TRBJ2-2; TRBD2 matches 7 bases. The CDR3 totals 17 residues. CDR1 MNHEY and CDR2 SVGEGT come from the germline V gene. The trim removed 0 bases at V and 5 bases at J, leaving 9 bases unmatched. This CDR3 is CASSYSLPSGNTGELFF. The CDR3 DNA reads as TGTGCCAGCAGTTACTCTCTCCCTAGCGGTAATACCGGGGAGCTGTTTTTT.

The CDR3 loop reads CASSLAHLNEQFF. The DNA of the CDR3 is TGTGCCAGCAGCTTAGCCCACTTAAATGAGCAGTTCTTC. The chain carries TRBV7-2 and TRBJ2-1; D is unclear. Trimming pared 0 bases from V and 7 bases from J, leaving 7 bases between. The CDR3 spans 13 residues. Germline-derived CDR1 and CDR2 are SGHTA and FQGNSA.

DNA for the CDR3: TGTGCCAGTAGTATGAGAAACAATCAGCCCCAGCATTTT. Residues: CASSMRNNQPQHF. The chain couples TRBV19 to TRBJ1-5; D ambiguous. CDR1 LNHDA and CDR2 SQIVND come from the germline V gene (reference sequence). This CDR3 comprises 13 residues. V lost 3 bases and J 3 bases, leaving 6 bases between the germline ends.

This clonotype has more than one count but fewer than ten. J is TRBJ2-7 and V is TRBV20-1; D is undetermined. Germline V CDR1 and CDR2: DFQATT, SNEGSKA (reference sequence). This CDR3 region has 13 residues. Trimming took 3 bases from V and 0 from J, leaving 9 bases between them. The CDR3 DNA reads as TGCAGTGCTAGTAGGGCACCCTCCTACGAGCAGTACTTC. It encodes CSASRAPSYEQYF.

The chain carries TRBV19 and TRBJ1-1, with D possibly being TRBD1 (6 bases). Germline CDR1 reads LNHDA; CDR2 reads SQIVND (reference sequence). Trimming removed 11 bases from V and 3 bases from J, with 10 bases in between. The CDR3 runs 11 residues. Here the CDR3 DNA reads TGTGCCGCGAAGGGGGACACTGAAGCTTTCTTT. Residues: CAAKGDTEAFF.

In this sample, this clonotype turned up a few times. This CDR3 reads CASSTPGQGHAYEQYF. CDR3 bases: TGTGCCAGCAGTACCCCCGGACAGGGCCATGCCTACGAGCAGTACTTC. The chain recombines TRBV28 with TRBJ2-7, with 8 nucleotides matching TRBD1. The CDR3 loop spans 16 amino acids. Germline CDR1 MDHEN, CDR2 SYDVKM. J was trimmed by 2 bases and V by 5 bases; bases with no gene match: 11. Full variable domain (missing parts from reference TRBV28 and TRBJ2-7): DVKVTQSSRYLVKRTGEKVFLECVQDMDHENMFWYRQDPGLGLRLIYFSYDVKMKEKGDIPEGYSVSREKKERFSLILESASTNQTSMYLCASSTPGQGHAYEQYFGPGTRLTVT.